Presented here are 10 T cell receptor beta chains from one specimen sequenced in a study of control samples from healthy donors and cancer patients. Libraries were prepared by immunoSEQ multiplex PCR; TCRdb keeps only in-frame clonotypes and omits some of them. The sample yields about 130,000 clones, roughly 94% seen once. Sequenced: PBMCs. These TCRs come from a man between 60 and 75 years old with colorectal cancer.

The CDR3 loop is CASSLASGRVKDQPQHF. CDR3 DNA: TGTGCCAGCAGCTTAGCCTCGGGCAGGGTAAAGGATCAGCCCCAGCATTTT. This chain links TRBV7-2 with TRBJ1-5; perhaps TRBD1 as D (5 bases). Between the trimmed V and J ends, which lost 0 bases and 5 bases, there was a span of 17 bases. In germline, CDR1 is SGHTA, CDR2 FQGNSA. The CDR3 runs 17 residues.

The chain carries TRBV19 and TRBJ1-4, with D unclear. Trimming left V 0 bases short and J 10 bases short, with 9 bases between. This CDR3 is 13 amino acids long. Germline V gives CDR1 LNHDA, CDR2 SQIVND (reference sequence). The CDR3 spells CASSIDLMGKLFF. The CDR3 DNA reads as TGTGCCAGTAGTATAGATCTAATGGGAAAACTGTTTTTT.

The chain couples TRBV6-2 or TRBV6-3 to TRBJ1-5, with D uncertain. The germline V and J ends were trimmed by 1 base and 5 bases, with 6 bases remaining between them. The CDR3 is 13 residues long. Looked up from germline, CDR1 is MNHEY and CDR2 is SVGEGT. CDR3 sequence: CASSYWEDQPQHF. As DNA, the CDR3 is TGTGCCAGCAGTTACTGGGAAGATCAGCCCCAGCATTTT.

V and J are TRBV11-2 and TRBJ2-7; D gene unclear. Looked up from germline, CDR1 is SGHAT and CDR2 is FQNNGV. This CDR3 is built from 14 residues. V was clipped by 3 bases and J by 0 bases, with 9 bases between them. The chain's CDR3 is CASSFTPSSYEQYF. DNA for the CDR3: TGTGCCAGCAGCTTCACGCCGTCCTCCTACGAGCAGTACTTC.

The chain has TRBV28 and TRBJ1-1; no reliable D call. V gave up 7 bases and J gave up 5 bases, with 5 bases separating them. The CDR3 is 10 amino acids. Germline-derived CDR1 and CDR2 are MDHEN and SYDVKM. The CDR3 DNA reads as TGTGCCAGCAAGAGGACTGAAGCTTTCTTT. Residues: CASKRTEAFF.

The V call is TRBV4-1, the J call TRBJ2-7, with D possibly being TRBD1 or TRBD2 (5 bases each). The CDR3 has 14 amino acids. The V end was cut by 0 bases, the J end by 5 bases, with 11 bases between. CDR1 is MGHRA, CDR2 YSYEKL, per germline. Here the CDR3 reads CASSQEYGADEQYF. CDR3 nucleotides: TGCGCCAGCAGCCAAGAATACGGGGCCGACGAGCAGTACTTC.

The CDR3 protein is CASSVWEGRSTDTQYF. Here the CDR3 DNA reads TGTGCCAGCAGCGTATGGGAAGGGCGATCCACAGATACGCAGTATTTT. J is TRBJ2-3 and V is TRBV9, with D unresolved. Per germline, CDR1 SGDLS and CDR2 YYNGEE. Trimming cost V 1 base and J 2 bases, with 14 bases left between them. The CDR3 loop spans 16 amino acids. Drawing the rest from reference TRBV9 and TRBJ2-3, the complete variable domain is DSGVTQTPKHLITATGQRVTLRCSPRSGDLSVYWYQQSLDQGLQFLIQYYNGEERAKGNILERFSAQQFPDLHSELNLSSLELGDSALYFCASSVWEGRSTDTQYFGPGTRLTVL.

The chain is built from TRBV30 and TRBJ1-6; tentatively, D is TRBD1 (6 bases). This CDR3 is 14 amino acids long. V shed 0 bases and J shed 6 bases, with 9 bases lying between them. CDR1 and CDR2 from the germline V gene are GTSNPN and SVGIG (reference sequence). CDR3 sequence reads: CAWSVGGVNSPLHF. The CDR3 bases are TGTGCCTGGAGTGTAGGGGGAGTTAATTCACCCCTCCACTTT.

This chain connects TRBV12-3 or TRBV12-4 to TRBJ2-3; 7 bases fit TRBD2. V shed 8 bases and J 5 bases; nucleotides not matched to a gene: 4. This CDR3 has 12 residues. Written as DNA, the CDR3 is TGTGCCAGCGGATCTAGCGGAGATACGCAGTATTTT. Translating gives CASGSSGDTQYF.

The CDR3 sequence: CASSMVYSNQPQHF. The CDR3 DNA reads TGTGCCAGCAGTATGGTTTATAGCAATCAGCCCCAGCATTTT. This chain links TRBV2 with TRBJ1-5; D gene unclear. V dropped 5 bases and J dropped 0 bases, with 8 bases sitting between them. The germline V gene encodes CDR1 SNHLY and CDR2 FYNNEI. This CDR3 has 14 residues.